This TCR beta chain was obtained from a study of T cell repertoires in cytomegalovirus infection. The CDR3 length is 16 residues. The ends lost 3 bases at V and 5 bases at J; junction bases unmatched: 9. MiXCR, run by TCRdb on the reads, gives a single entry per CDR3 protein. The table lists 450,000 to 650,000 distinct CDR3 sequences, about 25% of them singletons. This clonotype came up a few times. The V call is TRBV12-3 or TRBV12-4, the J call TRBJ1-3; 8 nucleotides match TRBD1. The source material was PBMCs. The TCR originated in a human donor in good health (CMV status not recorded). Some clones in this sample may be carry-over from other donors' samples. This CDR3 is CASSFNRGQGRNTIYF. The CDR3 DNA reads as TGTGCCAGCAGTTTCAACCGAGGACAGGGCCGAAACACCATATATTTT.